This paragraph reports one T cell receptor (beta chain). Its antigen is still unknown. This record belongs to a study of cytomegalovirus exposure and HLA in healthy donors. Study as a whole: In a later analysis, the roughly 120 validation repertoires were reported to have used the same platform as the roughly 700 first-cohort repertoires. General observations from the study: Some TCR beta chains (roughly 150 of them) were listed as cytomegalovirus-associated.

In germline, CDR1 is MNHEY, CDR2 SMNVEV (reference sequence). The CDR3 contains 14 residues. Trimming cost V 6 bases and J 4 bases; bases outside gene matches: 8. Method: immunoSEQ multiplex PCR; TCRdb's copy keeps in-frame clones and lacks some. The repertoire includes under 200,000 clones, nearly 90% of them detected once, and just over 4% sits in the top ten. This chain uses TRBV27 with TRBJ2-7, with 8 bases matching TRBD1. Sequencing was carried out using PBMCs. The origin of this receptor is a man between 18 and 29 years old in good health and CMV-seropositive. The CDR3 loop is CASSYRQGSYEQYF. DNA of the CDR3: TGTGCCAGCAGCTATAGACAGGGGTCTTACGAGCAGTACTTC.